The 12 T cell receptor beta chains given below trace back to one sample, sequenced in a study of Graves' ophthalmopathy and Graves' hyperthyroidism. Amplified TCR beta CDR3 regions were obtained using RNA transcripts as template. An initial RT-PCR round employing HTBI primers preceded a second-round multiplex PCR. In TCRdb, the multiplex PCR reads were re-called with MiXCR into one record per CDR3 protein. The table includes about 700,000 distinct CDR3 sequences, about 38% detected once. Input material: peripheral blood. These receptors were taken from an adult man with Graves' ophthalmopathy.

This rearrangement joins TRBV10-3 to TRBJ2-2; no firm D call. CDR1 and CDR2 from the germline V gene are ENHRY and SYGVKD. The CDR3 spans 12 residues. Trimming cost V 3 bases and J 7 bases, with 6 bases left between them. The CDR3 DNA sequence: TGTGCCATCAGTGATCCTAGCGGGGAGCTGTTTTTT. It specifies CAISDPSGELFF.

Here the CDR3 DNA reads TGTGCCATCAGTTACTCAAGAACGGCCTCCTACGAGCAGTACTTC. Its protein product is CAISYSRTASYEQYF. The genes are TRBV10-3 and TRBJ2-7; D is unclear. This CDR3 contains 15 residues. Trimming took 5 bases from V and 0 from J, leaving 14 bases between them. Germline CDR1 and CDR2: ENHRY and SYGVKD.

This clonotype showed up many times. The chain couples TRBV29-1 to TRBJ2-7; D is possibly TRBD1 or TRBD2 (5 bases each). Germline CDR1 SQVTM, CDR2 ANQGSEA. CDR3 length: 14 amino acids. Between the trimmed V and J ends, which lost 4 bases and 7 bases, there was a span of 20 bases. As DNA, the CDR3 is TGCAGCGTTGTGAGGGGTTCTACTACGGGGGAGCAGTACTTC. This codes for CSVVRGSTTGEQYF.

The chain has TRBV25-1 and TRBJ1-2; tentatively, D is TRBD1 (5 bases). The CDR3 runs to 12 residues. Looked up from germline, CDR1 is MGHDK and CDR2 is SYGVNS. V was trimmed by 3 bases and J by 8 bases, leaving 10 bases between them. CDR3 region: CASSDRDGGYTF. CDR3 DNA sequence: TGTGCCAGCAGTGACAGGGACGGGGGCTACACCTTC.

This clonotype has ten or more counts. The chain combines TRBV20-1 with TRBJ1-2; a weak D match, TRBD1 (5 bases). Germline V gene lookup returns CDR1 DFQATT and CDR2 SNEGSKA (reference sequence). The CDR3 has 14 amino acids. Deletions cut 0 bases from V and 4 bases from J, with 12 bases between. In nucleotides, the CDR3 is TGCAGTGCTAGAGAGGGGGGTTCGGCCTATGGCTACACCTTC. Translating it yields CSAREGGSAYGYTF.

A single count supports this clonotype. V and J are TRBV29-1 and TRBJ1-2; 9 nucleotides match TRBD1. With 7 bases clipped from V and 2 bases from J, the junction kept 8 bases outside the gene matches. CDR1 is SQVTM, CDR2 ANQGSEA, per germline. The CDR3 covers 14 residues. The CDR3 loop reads CSAGGQGKNYGYTF. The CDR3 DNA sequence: TGCAGCGCCGGGGGACAGGGCAAAAACTATGGCTACACCTTC.

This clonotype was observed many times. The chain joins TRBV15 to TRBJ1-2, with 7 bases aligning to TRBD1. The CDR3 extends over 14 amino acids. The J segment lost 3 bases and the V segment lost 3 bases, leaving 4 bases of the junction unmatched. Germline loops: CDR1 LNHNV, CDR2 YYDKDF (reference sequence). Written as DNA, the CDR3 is TGTGCCACCAGCAGTTACAGGGGAGACTATGGCTACACCTTC. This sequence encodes CATSSYRGDYGYTF.

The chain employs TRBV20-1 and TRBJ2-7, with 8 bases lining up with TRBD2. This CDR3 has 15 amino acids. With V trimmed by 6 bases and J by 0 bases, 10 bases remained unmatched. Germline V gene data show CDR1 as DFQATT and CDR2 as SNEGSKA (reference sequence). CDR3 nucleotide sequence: TGCAGTGCAACGCCGAGCGGGAGAAGCTCCTACGAGCAGTACTTC. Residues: CSATPSGRSSYEQYF.

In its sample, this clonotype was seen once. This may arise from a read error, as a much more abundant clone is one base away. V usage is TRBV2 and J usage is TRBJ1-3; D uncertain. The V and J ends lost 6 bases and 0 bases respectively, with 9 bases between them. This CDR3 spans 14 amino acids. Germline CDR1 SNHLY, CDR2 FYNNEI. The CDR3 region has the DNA TGTGCCAGCAGGGATAACAACTCTGGAAACACCATATATTTT. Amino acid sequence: CASRDNNSGNTIYF.

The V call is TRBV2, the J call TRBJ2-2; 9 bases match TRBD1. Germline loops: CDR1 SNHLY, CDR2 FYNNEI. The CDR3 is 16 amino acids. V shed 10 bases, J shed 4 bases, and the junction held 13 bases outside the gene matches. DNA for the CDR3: TGTGCCAAGGGGGGAACAGGGGGCATGCTCACCGGGGAGCTGTTTTTT. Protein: CAKGGTGGMLTGELFF.

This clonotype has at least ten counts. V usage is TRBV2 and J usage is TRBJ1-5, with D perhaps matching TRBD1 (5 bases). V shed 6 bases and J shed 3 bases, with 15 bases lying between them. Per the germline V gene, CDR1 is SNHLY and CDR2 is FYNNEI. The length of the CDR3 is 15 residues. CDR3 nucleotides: TGTGCCAGCAGCCCCGTTGATGGGACCAATCAGCCCCAGCATTTT. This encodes CASSPVDGTNQPQHF.

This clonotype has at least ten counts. CDR3 DNA sequence: TGCGCCAGCAGCTTGGCCGTCGGCGATTACGAGCAGTACTTC. Amino acid sequence: CASSLAVGDYEQYF. V usage is TRBV5-1 and J usage is TRBJ2-7; no reliable D call. V lost 0 bases, J lost 4 bases, and 11 bases lay in between. The length of the CDR3 is 14 residues. Germline loops: CDR1 SGHRS, CDR2 YFSETQ.